This paragraph covers one T cell receptor (beta chain) sequence. The antigen remains undetermined. With random hexamers, roughly 0.45 to 1 ug RNA was reverse transcribed. The amplification used immunoSEQ multiplex PCR on TCR beta CDR3; it spanned 54 Vbeta and 13 Jbeta. Via MiXCR, TCRdb re-called the immunoSEQ multiplex PCR reads, giving one row per CDR3 protein. The sample records some 130,000 distinct CDR3 sequences, roughly 94% being singletons. This CDR3 comprises 16 residues. Germline-derived CDR1 and CDR2 are SGHNT and YENEEA. The V end was cut by 5 bases, the J end by 4 bases, with 18 bases between. The T cells that were sequenced for TCR beta were CD8+ and CD4+ cells from blood. The sample is drawn from a study of CD8 T cells in Susac syndrome. For the study at large: At the time their blood was drawn, patients with Susac syndrome were either therapy-naive, on corticosteroids (with some of them also receiving intravenous immunoglobulin), or on intravenous immunoglobulin alone. Findings and limits, study-wide: In total CD8+ repertoires, around 15 Susac-specific public clones were found, and CD8+ TEMRA repertoires had about five.

The sequence was collected from a human donor with Susac syndrome. Sequenced sample: CD8+ T cells from PBMCs. This rearrangement joins TRBV11-3 to TRBJ2-1; no reliable D call. CDR3 DNA: TGTGCCAGCAGCCCCCTCGTAAGCACCGAGTACAATGAGCAGTTCTTC. Translating gives CASSPLVSTEYNEQFF.